Below are 13 T cell receptor beta chains sequenced from a single sample in a study of blood T cell repertoires in COVID-19. Produced via immunoSEQ multiplex PCR; TCRdb's table is partial and in-frame only. The sample carries some 300,000 clones, more than 70% recorded once. Sequencing was performed on peripheral blood. The receptors were gathered from a woman aged 25 to 45 who had recovered from COVID-19.

The chain carries TRBV5-1 and TRBJ1-2, with unresolved D. The V gene's germline CDR1 is SGHRS and CDR2 YFSETQ. The CDR3 has 13 amino acids. Deletions cut 5 bases from V and 5 bases from J, with 13 bases between. CDR3 region: CASSGDPGYGYTF. CDR3 coding DNA: TGCGCCAGCAGTGGGGATCCGGGGTATGGCTACACCTTC.

This chain connects TRBV5-4 to TRBJ2-7; no clear D. Between the trimmed V and J ends, which lost 1 base and 7 bases, there was a span of 9 bases. Germline V gives CDR1 SGHNT, CDR2 YYREEE (reference sequence). CDR3 length equals 12 residues. The CDR3 reads CASSLYPREQYF. For the CDR3, the DNA is TGTGCCAGCAGCTTGTACCCCCGGGAGCAGTACTTC.

The gene calls are TRBV5-1 and TRBJ2-5; no firm D call. The germline V gene encodes CDR1 SGHRS and CDR2 YFSETQ. The CDR3 consists of 14 residues. Trimming pared 0 bases from V and 2 bases from J, leaving 8 bases between. CDR3 region: CASSLGYIQETQYF. For the CDR3, the DNA is TGCGCCAGCAGCTTGGGGTACATACAAGAGACCCAGTACTTC. Full variable domain (rest looked up from reference TRBV5-1 and TRBJ2-5): KAGVTQTPRYLIKTRGQQVTLSCSPISGHRSVSWYQQTPGQGLQFLFEYFSETQRNKGNFPGRFSGRQFSNSRSEMNVSTLELGDSALYLCASSLGYIQETQYFGPGTRLLVL.

Turning to this clone: Other DNA sequences in the sample encode the same CDR3. The gene calls are TRBV11-2 and TRBJ2-1; possible D gene TRBD2, 6 bases. The CDR3 length is 14 residues. Trimming left V 0 bases short and J 4 bases short, with 7 bases between. Looked up from germline, CDR1 is SGHAT and CDR2 is FQNNGV. CDR3 DNA sequence: TGTGCCAGCAGCTTAGATCGGGGGTACAATGAGCAGTTCTTC. It is translated as CASSLDRGYNEQFF.

The chain employs TRBV7-2 and TRBJ2-2, with no clear D. Per germline, CDR1 SGHTA and CDR2 FQGNSA. This CDR3 is built from 14 residues. The ends were cut back, 5 bases at V and 0 bases at J, with 7 bases in the middle. CDR3 region: CASSPQTNTGELFF. In DNA form, the CDR3 reads TGTGCCAGCAGCCCTCAGACGAACACCGGGGAGCTGTTTTTT.

The gene calls are TRBV4-2 and TRBJ2-2, with 13 positions matching TRBD2. In germline, CDR1 is LGHNA, CDR2 YNFKEQ. Trimming removed 0 bases from V and 3 bases from J; junction bases left unmatched: 7. The CDR3 has 19 amino acids. CDR3 sequence: CASSQDATSGGAHTGELFF. CDR3 nucleotide sequence: TGTGCCAGCAGCCAAGATGCAACTAGCGGGGGGGCCCACACCGGGGAGCTGTTTTTT.

CDR3 protein: CASSRGTDNEQFF. In DNA, the CDR3 is TGTGCCAGCTCACGCGGGACCGACAATGAGCAGTTCTTC. V is TRBV18 and J is TRBJ2-1, with a weak D call TRBD2 (6 bases). Germline CDR1 is KGHSH and CDR2 is LQKENI. The CDR3 extends over 13 amino acids. V was cut by 4 bases and J by 5 bases, with 9 bases left in between. The full variable domain, with the rest looked up from reference TRBV18 and TRBJ2-1, is NAGVMQNPRHLVRRRGQEARLRCSPMKGHSHVYWYRQLPEEGLKFMVYLQKENIIDESGMPKERFSAEFPKEGPSILRIQQVVRGDSAAYFCASSRGTDNEQFFGPGTRLTVL.

The chain employs TRBV28 and TRBJ1-1; weak D call: TRBD1 (6 bases). Trimming cost V 7 bases and J 4 bases, with 16 bases left between them. This CDR3 comprises 14 residues. Per the germline V gene, CDR1 is MDHEN and CDR2 is SYDVKM. CDR3 loop: CASISQGRGTEAFF. In nucleotides, the CDR3 is TGTGCCAGCATTTCTCAGGGGAGGGGCACTGAAGCTTTCTTT.

The rearrangement links TRBV27 to TRBJ2-2, with 8 bases matching TRBD1. Trimming at V came to 1 base and at J to 5 bases, leaving 3 bases not matched to a gene. Germline-derived CDR1 and CDR2 are MNHEY and SMNVEV (reference sequence). The CDR3 spans 15 residues. The chain's CDR3 is CASSLFTGGTGELFF. DNA of the CDR3: TGTGCCAGCAGTTTATTTACAGGGGGGACCGGGGAGCTGTTTTTT.

The chain couples TRBV2 to TRBJ1-5; 9 bases align to TRBD1. Germline values: CDR1 SNHLY, CDR2 FYNNEI. V was clipped by 6 bases and J by 5 bases; unmatched bases: 2. This CDR3 region has 13 residues. The CDR3 loop is CASRRDRDQPQHF. CDR3 nucleotides: TGTGCCAGCAGACGGGACAGGGATCAGCCCCAGCATTTT.

This clone has a count of ten or more. This chain links TRBV5-1 with TRBJ2-7, with 7 positions matching TRBD1. J was trimmed by 4 bases and V by 4 bases; bases with no gene match: 11. Germline CDR1 reads SGHRS; CDR2 reads YFSETQ. The CDR3 has 15 residues. The CDR3 loop is CASSPSGQELYEQYF. DNA of the CDR3: TGCGCCAGCAGCCCGTCAGGACAGGAGTTATACGAGCAGTACTTC.

The V call is TRBV14, the J call TRBJ1-1; 10 bases are shared with TRBD1. The trim removed 0 bases at V and 5 bases at J, leaving 9 bases unmatched. CDR1 and CDR2 (germline): SGHDN, FVKESK. The CDR3 length is 17 residues. The CDR3 here is CASSQEETGGEGTEAFF. CDR3 sequence (DNA): TGTGCCAGCAGCCAAGAAGAGACAGGGGGCGAGGGAACTGAAGCTTTCTTT.

The J gene is TRBJ1-3, the V gene TRBV7-9; tentatively, D is TRBD1 (5 bases). Germline CDR1 is SEHNR and CDR2 is FQNEAQ (reference sequence). V was cut by 3 bases and J by 3 bases, with 9 bases left in between. The length of the CDR3 is 14 residues. CDR3 residues: CASSFGRVGNTIYF. CDR3 DNA: TGTGCCAGCAGCTTCGGCAGGGTTGGAAACACCATATATTTT.